This record concerns one TCR beta chain sequence. This entry comes from a study of blood T cell repertoires in COVID-19. At the level of the study: Researchers got acute and convalescent COVID-19 samples from the United States, Italy and Spain. PBMCs, B-cell-depleted T cells, or T cells provided the cDNA or gDNA that made up the material.

Germline values: CDR1 MNHEY, CDR2 SMNVEV (reference sequence). The CDR3 runs to 15 residues. The V gene end was trimmed by 5 bases and the J gene end by 10 bases; junction bases not matched to a gene: 8. As originally analysed: Estimated nucleated cell counts came from reference gene primer amplification. The assay was immunoSEQ multiplex PCR, and TCRdb's table has in-frame clones only and misses some. Clonal size and the V and J genes are those of that table, whereas D and trimming came from the DNA. The data contain roughly 130,000 clones, around three quarters of them seen just once; the ten biggest clones take up more than 15%.

Sequencing was performed on peripheral blood. The clonotype was recovered from a man between 60 and 75 years old with active or convalescent COVID-19. V is TRBV27 and J is TRBJ2-1, with 13 bases matching TRBD2. CDR3 sequence reads: CASSHMGGLAGEQFF. In DNA form, the CDR3 reads TGTGCCAGCAGTCATATGGGGGGACTAGCGGGGGAGCAGTTCTTC.